This T cell receptor beta chain was identified in a study of blood T cell repertoires in COVID-19. In the original analysis: For nucleated cells, counts were estimated from reference gene primer amplification. Sequenced by immunoSEQ multiplex PCR; TCRdb stores in-frame clones only, minus some. The D gene and trimming were derived from the DNA, and the V and J assignments and clone size from that table. The profile shows 100,000 or so clones, 70% to 90% of them singletons. V was clipped by 3 bases and J by 0 bases, with 6 bases between them. In germline, CDR1 is KGHSH, CDR2 LQKENI. The CDR3 runs 14 residues.

V usage is TRBV18 and J usage is TRBJ2-1, with D uncertain. The receptor's source is a woman aged 45 to 65 who had recovered from COVID-19. Sequencing was done on a sample of PBMCs or T cells enriched from blood (not recorded which). The CDR3 bases are TGTGCCAGCTCACCGGAGTACTCCTACAATGAGCAGTTCTTC. As protein: CASSPEYSYNEQFF.